This is a list of T cell receptor beta chains from one sample in a study of radiotherapy plus CTLA-4 blockade in lung cancer. The data were produced by immunoSEQ multiplex PCR, yet TCRdb's version contains in-frame clones alone and is incomplete. The sample consists of around 40,000 clones, 70% to 80% of them appearing once. This material consisted of peripheral blood, taken from a patient treated with radiotherapy plus ipilimumab. Receptor source: a human donor with non-small cell lung cancer who had stable disease on radiotherapy plus ipilimumab. Both conserved end residues are part of each CDR3. The D gene is left open where the match is weak. Clone size is shown for a subset of rows, as once, few, many or a class of expanded clone.

TRBJ2-5	-	TRBD1	TRBV5-8	TGTGCCAGCAGCTTGGGCCAGGGGGCCCTATACCAAGAGACCCAGTACTTC	CASSLGQGALYQETQYF
TRBJ2-2	-	TRBD2	TRBV7-2	TGTGCCAGCAGCCCGCGTATGGGACTAGTTGTCACCGGGGAGCTGTTTTTT	CASSPRMGLVVTGELFF
TRBJ1-2	few	-	TRBV29-1	TGCAGCGTTGGGACAGAGAACTATGGCTACACCTTC	CSVGTENYGYTF
TRBJ2-7	-	-	TRBV2	TGTGCCAGCACTCTGGTTCGTACGGGCGAGCAGTACTTC	CASTLVRTGEQYF
TRBJ2-4	-	TRBD1	TRBV25-1	TGTGCCAGCAGTGAGCCCGGGACAGGGATAGCCAAAAACATTCAGTACTTC	CASSEPGTGIAKNIQYF
TRBJ2-1	-	TRBD2	TRBV27	TGTGCCAGCAGGGGACTAGCGGGGGCCCTAAATGAGCAGTTCTTC	CASRGLAGALNEQFF
TRBJ2-1	-	-	TRBV11-2	TGTGCCAGCAGCTCCGGGACCGGGACTCGGGAGCAGTTCTTC	CASSSGTGTREQFF
TRBJ1-1	-	TRBD1	TRBV5-1	TGCGCCAGCAGCTACGCACAGGGGGTCAACACTGAAGCTTTCTTT	CASSYAQGVNTEAFF
TRBJ1-5	once	TRBD1	TRBV4-1	TGCGCCAGCAGCCAGTTTATTTCGGGACAGAGCAATCAGCCCCAGCATTTT	CASSQFISGQSNQPQHF
TRBJ1-2	-	TRBD1	TRBV19	TGTGCCAGTAGTATAAAGTCAGGGGGATTTCGAGGCTACACCTTC	CASSIKSGGFRGYTF
TRBJ1-1	once	TRBD1	TRBV18	TGTGCCAGCTCACCCCGTCTCAAGCGGGACAGGGGGCGAATGAGCGCCACTGAAGCTTTCTTT	CASSPRLKRDRGRMSATEAFF
TRBJ2-1	-	-	TRBV30	TGTGCCTGGAGAAACTTCGCCCCAGGGGCCGGTTACAATGAGCAGTTCTTC	CAWRNFAPGAGYNEQFF
TRBJ1-2	-	TRBD1	TRBV7-9	TGTGCCAGCAGTCGCACTATGGCAACGGACAGGGCAGATGGCTACACCTTC	CASSRTMATDRADGYTF
TRBJ2-5	-	TRBD2	TRBV6-1	TGTGCCAGCAGTGAACTAGCGGGGGGACCACAAGAGACCCAGTACTTC	CASSELAGGPQETQYF
TRBJ1-1	-	-	TRBV7-9	TGTGCTAGCAGCCCTCGAGGGAGGCTGAACACTGAAGCTTTCTTT	CASSPRGRLNTEAFF
TRBJ2-7	few	-	TRBV5-4	TGTGCCAGCAGCTGGGGACTCTCCTACGAGCAGTACTTC	CASSWGLSYEQYF
TRBJ2-7	-	-	TRBV15	TGTGCCACCAGCAGCGGGGTCTCCTACGAGCAGTACTTC	CATSSGVSYEQYF
TRBJ2-7	-	TRBD2	TRBV29-1	TGCAGCGTTGGGACTACTAGCGGGGGAGGAGAGCAGTACTTC	CSVGTTSGGGEQYF
TRBJ2-7	once	-	TRBV18	TGTGCCAGCTCACCCGCCGAGGGGGTCGTCTACGAGCAGTACTTC	CASSPAEGVVYEQYF
TRBJ2-2	-	TRBD2	TRBV2	TGTGCCAGCATGAGTAGCGGGGGGGCCTTCGGGGAGCTGTTTTTT	CASMSSGGAFGELFF
TRBJ1-5	-	TRBD1	TRBV6-1	TGTGCCAGCAGTGAAGCTTGGGACAGGGGGCGAAATCAGCCCCAGCATTTT	CASSEAWDRGRNQPQHF
TRBJ1-1	once	-	TRBV5-8	TGTGCCAGCAGCCACGGGCCAGGGGAGAACACTGAAGCTTTCTTT	CASSHGPGENTEAFF
TRBJ1-1	-	-	TRBV5-1	TGCGCCAGCAGTCTGGCGGAGAAAATGAACACTGAAGCTTTCTTT	CASSLAEKMNTEAFF
TRBJ1-5	-	TRBD1	TRBV5-8	TGTGCCAGCAGCCGGACAGGGAGGAGCAATCAGCCCCAGCATTTT	CASSRTGRSNQPQHF
TRBJ1-4	once	-	TRBV7-6	TGTGCCAGCGGGACACCAAATGAAAAACTGTTTTTT	CASGTPNEKLFF
TRBJ2-3	-	-	TRBV2	TGTGCCAGCAGTGCACAATACACAGATACGCAGTATTTT	CASSAQYTDTQYF
TRBJ2-7	-	-	TRBV6-5	TGTGCCAGCAGTTCGCAGCAGGGTTCCTACGAGCAGTACTTC	CASSSQQGSYEQYF
TRBJ2-2	-	TRBD1	TRBV7-6	TGTGCCAGCAGCCTGGGACAGGTCTTCGCCGGGGAGCTGTTTTTT	CASSLGQVFAGELFF
TRBJ2-7	-	TRBD1	TRBV15	TGTGCCACCAGCAGAGATACAGGGGGCGCTTACGAGCAGTACTTC	CATSRDTGGAYEQYF
TRBJ1-2	-	-	TRBV25-1	TGTGCCAGCAGCCCGGGGGACTATGGCTACACCTTC	CASSPGDYGYTF
TRBJ1-6	-	-	TRBV19	TGTGCCAGTAGTATCTATTCAGGGAAAGATTCACCCCTCCACTTT	CASSIYSGKDSPLHF
TRBJ2-1	-	-	TRBV6-1	TGTGCCACCAAGGCCGGACTGACATACAATGAGCAGTTCTTC	CATKAGLTYNEQFF
TRBJ1-1	few	-	TRBV6-5	TGTGCCAGCAGCACCACAAAGAACACTGAAGCTTTCTTT	CASSTTKNTEAFF
TRBJ2-7	-	-	TRBV11-3	TGTGCCAGCAGCGCCGGTGGGAGCGGGCCCTCCTACGAGCAGTACTTC	CASSAGGSGPSYEQYF
TRBJ1-1	-	TRBD1	TRBV5-1	TGCGCCAGCAGCTTGGCCGGGACAGGGTTCACCGAAGCTTTCTTT	CASSLAGTGFTEAFF
TRBJ2-3	-	TRBD2	TRBV7-9	TGTGCCAGCAGCAGATCCCCGCGGGGGGGCACAGATACGCAGTATTTT	CASSRSPRGGTDTQYF
TRBJ2-6	-	TRBD1	TRBV19	TGTGCCAGTTCACCCGGACAGGGTCGCTCTGGGGCCAACGTCCTGACTTTC	CASSPGQGRSGANVLTF
TRBJ1-1	once	-	TRBV7-9	TGTGCCAGCAGCTTAATGAGGAGTTCTGAAGCTTTCTTT	CASSLMRSSEAFF
TRBJ1-5	-	-	TRBV7-8	TGTGCCAGCAGCTTAGCGGGTAGGGGTAAATCTCAGCCCCAGCATTTT	CASSLAGRGKSQPQHF
TRBJ2-2	once	-	TRBV5-1	TGCGCCAGCGGCTCCGGGGGGCAGTACACCGGGGAGCTGTTTTTT	CASGSGGQYTGELFF
TRBJ2-2	-	TRBD1	TRBV27	TGTGCCAGCAGTTTCGGGGACAGATTCACCGGGGAGCTGTTTTTT	CASSFGDRFTGELFF
TRBJ1-2	-	-	TRBV6-1	TGTGCCAGCAGCCCGGGAAGCGGCGTAGGTGGCTACACCTTC	CASSPGSGVGGYTF
TRBJ2-5	-	TRBD2	TRBV29-1	TGCAGCACTGAGGGGCAGCGGGGGGGCTCTGAGACCCAGTACTTC	CSTEGQRGGSETQYF
TRBJ2-1	-	TRBD1	TRBV29-1	TGCAGCGCCTCCGCGGACAGGGTTCGTGAGCAGTTCTTC	CSASADRVREQFF
TRBJ1-2	-	TRBD1	TRBV19	TGTGCCAGTAGTTACGGCACGACAGGGGGCTATGGCTACACCTTC	CASSYGTTGGYGYTF